Detailed here is one TCR beta chain. CDR1 MDHEN and CDR2 SYDVKM come from the germline V gene. The CDR3 length is 14 residues. V was clipped by 5 bases and J by 7 bases, with 15 bases between them. The data derive from a study of blood T cell repertoires in COVID-19. Sequenced by immunoSEQ multiplex PCR; TCRdb stores in-frame clones only, minus some. The table includes around 68,000 clones, approximately 95% detected once. The chain joins TRBV28 to TRBJ1-5; D perhaps matches TRBD1 (6 bases). Sequenced material: peripheral blood. This sequence originates from a man between 70 and 80 years old with active COVID-19. The CDR3 region has the DNA TGTGCCAGCAGTCCGGGACAAGGCCCCCAGCCCCAGCATTTT. Protein: CASSPGQGPQPQHF.